This T cell receptor beta chain was sequenced during a study of CD8 T cells in Susac syndrome. With random hexamers, 0.5 to 1 ug RNA was reverse transcribed. TCRdb passed the immunoSEQ multiplex PCR reads through MiXCR, listing each CDR3 protein once. The sample records fewer than 350,000 distinct CDR3 sequences, 65% to 90% being singletons. Germline CDR1 reads LNHDA; CDR2 reads SQIVND (reference sequence). This CDR3 is built from 19 residues. The V end lost 1 base, the J end lost 0 bases, and 19 bases lay between the germline ends. J is TRBJ1-5 and V is TRBV19; no clear D gene. The TCR comes from a human donor with multiple sclerosis. The sequenced sample consisted of CD8+ T cells from PBMCs. The DNA for the CDR3 is TGTGCCAGTAGTATAGTAAGTTTGGCCTTAATACATAGCAATCAGCCCCAGCATTTT. Its translation is CASSIVSLALIHSNQPQHF.